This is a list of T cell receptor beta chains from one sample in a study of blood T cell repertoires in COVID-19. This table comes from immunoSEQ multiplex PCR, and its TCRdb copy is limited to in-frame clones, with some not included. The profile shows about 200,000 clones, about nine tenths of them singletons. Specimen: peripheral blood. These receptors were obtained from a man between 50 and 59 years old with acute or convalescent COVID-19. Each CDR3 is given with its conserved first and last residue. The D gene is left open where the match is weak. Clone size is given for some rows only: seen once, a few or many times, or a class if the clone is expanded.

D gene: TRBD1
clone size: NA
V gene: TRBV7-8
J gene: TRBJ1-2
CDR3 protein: CASSTRTGGAFGGGYTF
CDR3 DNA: TGTGCCAGCAGCACTCGGACAGGGGGCGCCTTTGGTGGAGGCTACACCTTC

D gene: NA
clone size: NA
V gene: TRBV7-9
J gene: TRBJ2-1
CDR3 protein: CASSLRYEQFF
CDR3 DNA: TGTGCCAGCAGCTTACGTTATGAGCAGTTCTTC

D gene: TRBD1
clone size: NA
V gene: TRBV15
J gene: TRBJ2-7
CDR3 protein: CATSRDRGYEQYF
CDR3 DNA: TGTGCCACCAGCCGGGACAGGGGGTACGAGCAGTACTTC

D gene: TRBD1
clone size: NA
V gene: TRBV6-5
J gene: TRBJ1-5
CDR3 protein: CASSYRGRDQPQHF
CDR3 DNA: TGTGCCAGCAGCTACAGGGGTCGCGATCAGCCCCAGCATTTT

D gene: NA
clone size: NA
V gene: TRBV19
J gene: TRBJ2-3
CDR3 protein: CASKRAGGTSTDTQYF
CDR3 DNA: TGTGCCAGTAAACGTGCCGGGGGGACAAGCACAGATACGCAGTATTTT

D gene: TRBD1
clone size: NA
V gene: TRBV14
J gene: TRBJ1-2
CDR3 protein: CASSAEGQGAFYGYTF
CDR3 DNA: TGTGCCAGCAGCGCAGAAGGACAGGGGGCTTTCTATGGCTACACCTTC

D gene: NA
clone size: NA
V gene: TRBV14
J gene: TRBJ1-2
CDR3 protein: CASSHGQNYGYTF
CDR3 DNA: TGTGCCAGCAGCCATGGGCAGAACTATGGCTACACCTTC

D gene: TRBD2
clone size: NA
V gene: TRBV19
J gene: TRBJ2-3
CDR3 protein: CASGDWGGDTQYF
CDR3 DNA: TGTGCCAGTGGCGACTGGGGGGGAGATACGCAGTATTTT

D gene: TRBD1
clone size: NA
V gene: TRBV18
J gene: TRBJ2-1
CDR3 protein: CASSLDRGRSYNEQFF
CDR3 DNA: TGTGCCAGCTCACTAGACAGGGGGCGCTCCTACAATGAGCAGTTCTTC

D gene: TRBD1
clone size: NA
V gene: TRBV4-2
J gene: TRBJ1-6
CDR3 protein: CASSQAIGQGRNSPLHF
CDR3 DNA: TGTGCCAGCAGCCAGGCAATCGGACAGGGCCGGAATTCACCCCTCCACTTT

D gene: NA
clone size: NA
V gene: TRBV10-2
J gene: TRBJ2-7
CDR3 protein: CASSLARGEQYF
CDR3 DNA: TGCGCCAGCAGCCTAGCCAGGGGCGAGCAGTACTTC

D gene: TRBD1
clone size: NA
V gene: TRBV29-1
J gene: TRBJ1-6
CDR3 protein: CSVALDRDSPLHF
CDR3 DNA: TGCAGCGTTGCGCTGGACAGGGATTCACCCCTCCACTTT

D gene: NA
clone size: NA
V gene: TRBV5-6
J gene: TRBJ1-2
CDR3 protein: CASSKPIGSWSYGYTF
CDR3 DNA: TGTGCCAGCAGCAAACCAATCGGGTCATGGAGCTATGGCTACACCTTC

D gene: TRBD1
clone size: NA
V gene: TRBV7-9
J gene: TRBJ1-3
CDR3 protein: CASSNTGGAGGNTIYF
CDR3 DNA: TGTGCCAGCAGCAACACAGGGGGCGCGGGTGGAAACACCATATATTTT

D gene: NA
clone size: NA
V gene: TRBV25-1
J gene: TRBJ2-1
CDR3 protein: CASSGQGSPGEQFF
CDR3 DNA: TGTGCCAGCAGTGGGCAGGGGTCCCCTGGTGAGCAGTTCTTC

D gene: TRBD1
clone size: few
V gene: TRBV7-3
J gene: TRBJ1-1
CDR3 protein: CASSLTGSTEAFF
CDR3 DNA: TGTGCCAGCAGCCTGACAGGGTCCACTGAAGCTTTCTTT